This TCR beta chain is from a study of Ad26.COV2.S vaccination and SARS-CoV-2 variants. Clones were read by immunoSEQ multiplex PCR, and TCRdb kept only the in-frame ones, dropping some. The data contain about 350,000 clones, around 92% of them seen just once; the ten biggest clones take up roughly 3.9%. The length of the CDR3 is 14 residues. Germline trimming cut 6 bases from V and 2 bases from J; bases unmatched to any gene: 4. Germline CDR1 SGHAT, CDR2 FQNNGV. The rearrangement uses TRBV11-2 and TRBJ2-7; 10 bases are shared with TRBD2. The clonotype comes from a human donor who had recovered from COVID-19. The source was peripheral blood, collected after recovery from COVID-19. The CDR3 nucleotides are TGTGCCAGCAGTCAGAGCGGGGGGGCCTACGAGCAGTACTTC. It yields the protein CASSQSGGAYEQYF.